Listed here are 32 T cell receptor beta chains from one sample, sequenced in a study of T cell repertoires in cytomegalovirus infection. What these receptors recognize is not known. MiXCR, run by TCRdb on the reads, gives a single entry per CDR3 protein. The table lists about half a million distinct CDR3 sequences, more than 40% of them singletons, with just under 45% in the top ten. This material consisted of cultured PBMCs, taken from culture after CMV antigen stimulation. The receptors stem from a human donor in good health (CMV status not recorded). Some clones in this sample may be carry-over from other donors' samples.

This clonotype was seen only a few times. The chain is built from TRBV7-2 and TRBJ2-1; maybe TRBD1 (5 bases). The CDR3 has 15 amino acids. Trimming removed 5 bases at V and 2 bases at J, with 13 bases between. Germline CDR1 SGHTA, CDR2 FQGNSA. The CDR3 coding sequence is TGTGCCAGCAGCGCCCGACAGACAACCTACAATGAGCAGTTCTTC. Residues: CASSARQTTYNEQFF.

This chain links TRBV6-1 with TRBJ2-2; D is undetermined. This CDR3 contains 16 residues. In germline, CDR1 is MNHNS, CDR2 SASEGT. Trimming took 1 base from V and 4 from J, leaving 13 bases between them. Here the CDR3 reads CASSEDGYSFTGELFF. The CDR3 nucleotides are TGTGCCAGCAGTGAAGACGGATACAGCTTCACCGGGGAGCTGTTTTTT.

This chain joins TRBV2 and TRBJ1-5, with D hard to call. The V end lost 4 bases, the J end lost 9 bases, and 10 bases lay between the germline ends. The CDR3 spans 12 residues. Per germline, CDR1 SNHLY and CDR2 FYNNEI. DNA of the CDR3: TGTGCCAGCAGTGCAGGCCGGAGGCCCCAGCATTTT. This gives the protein CASSAGRRPQHF.

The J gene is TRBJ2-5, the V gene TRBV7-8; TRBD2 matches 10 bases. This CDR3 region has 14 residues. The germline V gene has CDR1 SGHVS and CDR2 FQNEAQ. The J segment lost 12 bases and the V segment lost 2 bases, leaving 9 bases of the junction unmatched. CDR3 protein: CASSLYASGGPEYF. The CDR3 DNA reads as TGTGCCAGCAGCTTATACGCTAGCGGGGGCCCCGAGTACTTC.

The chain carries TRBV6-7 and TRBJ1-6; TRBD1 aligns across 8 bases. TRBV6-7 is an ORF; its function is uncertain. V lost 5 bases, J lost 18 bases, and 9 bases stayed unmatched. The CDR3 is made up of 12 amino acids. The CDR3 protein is CASSQDREVPHF. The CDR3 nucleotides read TGTGCCAGCAGTCAGGACAGGGAGGTCCCCCACTTT.

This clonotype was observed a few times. For the CDR3, the DNA is TGTGCCAGCAGCTGGGGGGGGACTAGCGGGGGGGCGTCCTACGAGCAGTACTTC. It specifies CASSWGGTSGGASYEQYF. This rearrangement joins TRBV7-2 to TRBJ2-7, with 16 bases lining up with TRBD2. After removal of 4 bases from V and 1 base from J, the junction contained 7 bases not matched to a gene. The CDR3 consists of 18 residues. Per the germline V gene, CDR1 is SGHTA and CDR2 is FQGNSA.

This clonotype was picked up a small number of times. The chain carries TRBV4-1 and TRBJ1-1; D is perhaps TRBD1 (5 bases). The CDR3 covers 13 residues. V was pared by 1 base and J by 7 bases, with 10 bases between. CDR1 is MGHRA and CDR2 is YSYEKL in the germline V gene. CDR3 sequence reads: CASSQAWGVEAFF. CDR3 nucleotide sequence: TGCGCCAGCAGCCAAGCCTGGGGGGTTGAAGCTTTCTTT.

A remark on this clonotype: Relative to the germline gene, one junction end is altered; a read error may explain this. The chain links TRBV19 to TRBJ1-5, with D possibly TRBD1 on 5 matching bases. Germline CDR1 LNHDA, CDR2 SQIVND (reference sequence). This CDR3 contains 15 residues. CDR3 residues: CANSIRLQGGQPQHF. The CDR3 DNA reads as TGTGCCAATAGTATAAGGCTCCAGGGCGGTCAGCCCCAGCATTTT. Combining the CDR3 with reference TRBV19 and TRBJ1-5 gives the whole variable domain DGGITQSPKYLFRKEGQNVTLSCEQNLNHDAMYWYRQDPGQGLRLIYYSQIVNDFQKGDIAEGYSVSREKKESFPLTVTSAQKNPTAFYLCANSIRLQGGQPQHFGDGTRLSIL.

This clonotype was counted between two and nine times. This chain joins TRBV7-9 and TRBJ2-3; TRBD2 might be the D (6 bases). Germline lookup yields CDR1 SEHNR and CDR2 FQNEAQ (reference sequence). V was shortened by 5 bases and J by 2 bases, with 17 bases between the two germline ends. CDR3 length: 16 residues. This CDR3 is CASSPGGLLNTDTQYF. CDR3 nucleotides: TGTGCCAGCAGCCCCGGGGGACTTCTTAACACAGATACGCAGTATTTT.

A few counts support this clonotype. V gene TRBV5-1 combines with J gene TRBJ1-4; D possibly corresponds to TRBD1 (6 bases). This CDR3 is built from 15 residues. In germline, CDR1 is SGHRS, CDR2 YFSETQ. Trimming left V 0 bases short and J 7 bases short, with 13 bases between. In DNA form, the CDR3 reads TGCGCCAGCAGCTTGGCCGCAGGGGCCGGTGAAAAACTGTTTTTT. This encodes CASSLAAGAGEKLFF.

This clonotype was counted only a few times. Here the CDR3 DNA reads TGTGCCAGCAGCCCCCGGACAGGGACCTCTGGCTACACCTTC. Translating gives CASSPRTGTSGYTF. The V and J genes are TRBV7-4 and TRBJ1-2; TRBD1 matches at 8 bases. The CDR3 consists of 14 residues. The junction had 9 bases not matched to a gene; V was cut back by 5 bases and J by 7 bases. In germline, CDR1 is SGHVT, CDR2 SQSDAQ.

CDR3 DNA: TGTGCCAGCTCACCACACGTTGACAGCTCCTACAATGAGCAGTTCTTC. This encodes CASSPHVDSSYNEQFF. The chain recombines TRBV18 with TRBJ2-1; maybe TRBD1 (5 bases). The germline gives CDR1 KGHSH, CDR2 LQKENI. V was pared by 1 base and J by 0 bases, with 10 bases between. This CDR3 is 16 amino acids long.

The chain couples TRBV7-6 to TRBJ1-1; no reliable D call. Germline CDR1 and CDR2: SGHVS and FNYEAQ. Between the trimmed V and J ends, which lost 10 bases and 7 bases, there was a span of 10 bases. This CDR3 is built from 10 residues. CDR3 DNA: TGTGCCAAAAACAAAATTGAAGCTTTCTTT. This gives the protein CAKNKIEAFF.

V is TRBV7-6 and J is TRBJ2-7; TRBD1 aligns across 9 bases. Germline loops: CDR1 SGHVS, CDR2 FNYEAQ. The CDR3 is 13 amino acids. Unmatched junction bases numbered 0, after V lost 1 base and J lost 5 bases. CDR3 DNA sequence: TGTGCCAGCAGCTTAGGACAGGGGGACGAGCAGTACTTC. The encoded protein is CASSLGQGDEQYF.

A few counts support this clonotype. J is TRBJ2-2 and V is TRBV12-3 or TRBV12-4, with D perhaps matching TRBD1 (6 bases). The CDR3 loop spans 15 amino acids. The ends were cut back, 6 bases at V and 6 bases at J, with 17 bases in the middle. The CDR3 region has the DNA TGTGCCAGCAGGCCTACAGGGTTCGGTTCCGGGGAGCTGTTTTTT. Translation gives CASRPTGFGSGELFF.

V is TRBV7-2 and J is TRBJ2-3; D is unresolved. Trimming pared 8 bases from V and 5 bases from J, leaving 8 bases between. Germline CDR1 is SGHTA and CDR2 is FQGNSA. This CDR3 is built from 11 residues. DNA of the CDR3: TGTGCCAGCCGGCCCGTAGATACGCAGTATTTT. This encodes CASRPVDTQYF.

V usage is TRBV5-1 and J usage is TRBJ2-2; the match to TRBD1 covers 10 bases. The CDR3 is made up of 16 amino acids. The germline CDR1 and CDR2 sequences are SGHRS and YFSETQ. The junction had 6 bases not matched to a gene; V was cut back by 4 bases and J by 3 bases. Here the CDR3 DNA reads TGCGCCAGCAGCCCGGGGACAGGGGTGGACACCGGGGAGCTGTTTTTT. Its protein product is CASSPGTGVDTGELFF.

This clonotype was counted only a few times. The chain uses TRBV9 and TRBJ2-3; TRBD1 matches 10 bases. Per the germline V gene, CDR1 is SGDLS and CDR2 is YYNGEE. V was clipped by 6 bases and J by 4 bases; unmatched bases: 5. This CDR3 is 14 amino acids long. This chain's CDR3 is CASMPGQGSDTQYF. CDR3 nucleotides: TGTGCCAGCATGCCGGGACAGGGGTCAGATACGCAGTATTTT.

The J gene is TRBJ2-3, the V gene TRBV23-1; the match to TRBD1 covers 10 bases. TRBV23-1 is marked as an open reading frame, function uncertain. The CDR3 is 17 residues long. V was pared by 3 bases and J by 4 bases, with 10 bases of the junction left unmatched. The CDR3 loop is CASSQSTGGSRADTQYF. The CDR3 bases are TGCGCCAGCAGTCAGTCGACAGGGGGCAGCAGGGCAGATACGCAGTATTTT.

In DNA form, the CDR3 reads TGTGCCAGCAGTACACGCAGGGCTCACCCCGAGCAGTACTTC. This translates into CASSTRRAHPEQYF. This chain connects TRBV27 to TRBJ2-7; D perhaps matches TRBD1 (5 bases). V lost 5 bases and J lost 6, with 17 bases in between. The CDR3 length is 14 residues. The V gene's germline CDR1 is MNHEY and CDR2 SMNVEV (reference sequence).

The CDR3 spells CASSRWVEETQYF. In DNA, the CDR3 is TGTGCCAGCAGCCGTTGGGTGGAAGAGACCCAGTACTTC. The chain links TRBV7-2 to TRBJ2-5; D remains unclear. CDR1 SGHTA and CDR2 FQGNSA come from the germline V gene. The CDR3 runs 13 residues. V gave up 5 bases and J gave up 3 bases, with 10 bases separating them.

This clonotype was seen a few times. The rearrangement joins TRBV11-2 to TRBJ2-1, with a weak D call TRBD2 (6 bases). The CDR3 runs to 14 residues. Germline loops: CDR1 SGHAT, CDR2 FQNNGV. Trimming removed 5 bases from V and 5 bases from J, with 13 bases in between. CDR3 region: CASSPWTKNNEQFF. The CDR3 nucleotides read TGTGCCAGCAGCCCTTGGACTAAGAACAATGAGCAGTTCTTC.

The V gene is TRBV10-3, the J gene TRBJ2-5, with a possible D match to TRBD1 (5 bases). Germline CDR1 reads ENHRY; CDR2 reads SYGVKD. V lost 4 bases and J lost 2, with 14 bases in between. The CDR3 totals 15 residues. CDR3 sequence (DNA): TGTGCCATCAGTGTCTCGTGGGGCGCGCAAGAGACCCAGTACTTC. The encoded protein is CAISVSWGAQETQYF.

The CDR3 DNA reads TGTGCTAGTGGAGAGGGGACACAACTTGGAGAGAAGCAGTACTTC. It specifies CASGEGTQLGEKQYF. This sequence joins TRBV12-5 and TRBJ2-7, with a possible D match to TRBD1 (6 bases). The V gene lost 6 bases and the J gene lost 8 bases, with 23 bases spanning the gap. In germline, CDR1 is LGHNT, CDR2 FRNRAP. The CDR3 spans 15 residues.

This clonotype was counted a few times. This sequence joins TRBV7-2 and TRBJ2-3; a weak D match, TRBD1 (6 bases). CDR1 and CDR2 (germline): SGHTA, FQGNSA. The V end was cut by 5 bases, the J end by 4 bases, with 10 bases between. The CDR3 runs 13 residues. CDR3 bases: TGTGCCAGCAGCCAGGGGCCGGCAGATACGCAGTATTTT. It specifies CASSQGPADTQYF.

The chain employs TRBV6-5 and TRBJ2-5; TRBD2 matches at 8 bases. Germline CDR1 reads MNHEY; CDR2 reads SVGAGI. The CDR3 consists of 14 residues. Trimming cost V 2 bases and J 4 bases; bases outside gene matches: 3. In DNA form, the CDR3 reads TGTGCCAGCAGTTACGAGCGGGGGCCAGAGACCCAGTACTTC. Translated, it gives CASSYERGPETQYF.

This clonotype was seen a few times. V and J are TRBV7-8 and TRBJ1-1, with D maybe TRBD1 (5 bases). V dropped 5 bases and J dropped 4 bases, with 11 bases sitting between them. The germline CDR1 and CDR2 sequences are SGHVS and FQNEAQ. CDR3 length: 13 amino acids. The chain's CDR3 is CASSAGVRTEAFF. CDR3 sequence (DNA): TGTGCCAGCAGCGCGGGGGTGCGCACTGAAGCTTTCTTT.

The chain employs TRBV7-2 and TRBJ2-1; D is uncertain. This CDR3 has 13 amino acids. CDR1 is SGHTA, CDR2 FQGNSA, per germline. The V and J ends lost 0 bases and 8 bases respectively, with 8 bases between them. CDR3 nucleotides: TGTGCCAGCAGCTTAGCACCCAGCGATGAGCAGTTCTTC. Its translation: CASSLAPSDEQFF. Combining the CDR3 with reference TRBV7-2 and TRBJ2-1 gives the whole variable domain GAGVSQSPSNKVTEKGKDVELRCDPISGHTALYWYRQSLGQGLEFLIYFQGNSAPDKSGLPSDRFSAERTGGSVSTLTIQRTQQEDSAVYLCASSLAPSDEQFFGPGTRLTVL.

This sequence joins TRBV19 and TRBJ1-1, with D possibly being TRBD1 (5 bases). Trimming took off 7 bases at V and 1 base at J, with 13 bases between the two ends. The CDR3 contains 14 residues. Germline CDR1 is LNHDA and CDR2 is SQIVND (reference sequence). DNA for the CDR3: TGTGCCAGTACCCCCGGTCAGGGGAACACTGAAGCTTTCTTT. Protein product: CASTPGQGNTEAFF.

CDR3 in amino acids: CASPPRIGGGTEAFF. DNA for the CDR3: TGTGCCAGCCCCCCCCGAATAGGGGGCGGCACTGAAGCTTTCTTT. V usage is TRBV6-1 and J usage is TRBJ1-1; 7 nucleotides align to TRBD1. The germline CDR1 and CDR2 sequences are MNHNS and SASEGT. The CDR3 spans 15 residues. V was pared by 8 bases and J by 4 bases, with 13 bases of the junction left unmatched.

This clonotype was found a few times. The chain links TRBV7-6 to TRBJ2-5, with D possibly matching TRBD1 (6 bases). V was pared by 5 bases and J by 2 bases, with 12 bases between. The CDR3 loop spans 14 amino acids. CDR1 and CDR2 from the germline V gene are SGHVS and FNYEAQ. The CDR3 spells CASSPTQGQETQYF. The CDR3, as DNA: TGTGCCAGCAGCCCCACCCAGGGGCAAGAGACCCAGTACTTC.

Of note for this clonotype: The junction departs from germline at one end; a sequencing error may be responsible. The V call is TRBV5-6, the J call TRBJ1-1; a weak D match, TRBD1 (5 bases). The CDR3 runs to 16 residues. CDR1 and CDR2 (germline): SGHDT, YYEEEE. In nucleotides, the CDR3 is TGTGACAGCAGCTTGATGGGGCCCATAATGAACACTGAAGCTTTCTTT. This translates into CDSSLMGPIMNTEAFF.